Listed below are T cell receptor beta chains from one sample, sequenced in a study of CXCR3-negative and CXCR3-positive naive CD8 T cells. TCRdb re-analyzed the 5' RACE reads; it lists each CDR3 protein once, without DNA. The table for this sample gives about 5,500 distinct CDR3 sequences. The source material was naive CXCR3- CD8+ T cells from blood. Every receptor here comes from a human donor in good health. Some clones in this sample may be carry-over from other donors' samples. Each CDR3 is given with its conserved first and last residue. Not all rows give a size; the values are once, few, many and, for expanded clones, a class.

CDR3	size	V	J
CASSENGHPGYQETQYF	medium-sized	TRBV7-2	TRBJ2-5
CSVEGVGVTEAFF	medium-sized	TRBV29-1	TRBJ1-1
CASSPIYGKDTEAFF	medium-sized	TRBV5-6	TRBJ1-1
CAWSGQGAIYEQYF	medium-sized	TRBV30	TRBJ2-7
CASSLGVAGGQETQYF	.	TRBV5-1	TRBJ2-5
CASMQGATGRETQYF	.	TRBV2	TRBJ2-5
CASSPGQGVYEQYF	.	TRBV3-1	TRBJ2-7
CSARSSSEGTDTQYF	.	TRBV20-1	TRBJ2-3
CASSPTGFNEQYF	.	TRBV7-9	TRBJ2-7
CASSLHLTGTSGGDTQYF	medium-sized	TRBV7-6	TRBJ2-3
CAISEPRDRMNTEAFF	medium-sized	TRBV10-3	TRBJ1-1
CSAGGAVGNHEQYF	.	TRBV20-1	TRBJ2-7
CATTDGRYNEQFF	.	TRBV24-1	TRBJ2-1
CDTPGGDRGLTEAFF	.	TRBV2	TRBJ1-1
CNARPPNTEAFF	.	TRBV29-1	TRBJ1-1
CASHVGQHSNQPQHF	.	TRBV10-3	TRBJ1-5
CSSKQSSYNEQFF	medium-sized	TRBV29-1	TRBJ2-1
CASSDRGIPYEQYF	medium-sized	TRBV2	TRBJ2-7
CASSKQGRISYNEQFF	.	TRBV12-3/TRBV12-4	TRBJ2-1
CASNTWREGGRLAAFF	medium-sized	TRBV6-2/TRBV6-3	TRBJ1-1
CASSLKTGHIMNTEAFF	medium-sized	TRBV3-1	TRBJ1-1
CASSLGTQETQYF	.	TRBV11-3	TRBJ2-5
CASGQPNTEAFF	.	TRBV9	TRBJ1-1
CASSHRQTNTEAFF	medium-sized	TRBV19	TRBJ1-1
CASSFDREQTGNEQFF	.	TRBV5-1	TRBJ2-1
CSVDATSGELFF	.	TRBV29-1	TRBJ2-2
CSVEDRTGKPGELFF	.	TRBV29-1	TRBJ2-2
CSARDPGGFDEQFF	.	TRBV20-1	TRBJ2-1
CSVEEGDNTEQFF	medium-sized	TRBV29-1	TRBJ2-1
CASSLVGLAATTDTQYF	.	TRBV6-2/TRBV6-3	TRBJ2-3
CASSPRPRANSYNEQFF	.	TRBV18	TRBJ2-1
CASSLYVGSSYNEQFF	.	TRBV27	TRBJ2-1
CASSRPGELFF	.	TRBV19	TRBJ2-2
CASSTPGAPEQYF	medium-sized	TRBV7-9	TRBJ2-7
CASSSSWVAEETQYF	.	TRBV7-2	TRBJ2-5
CSVENDYEQFF	medium-sized	TRBV29-1	TRBJ2-1
CASSQDRGLVVYEQFF	.	TRBV4-1	TRBJ2-1
CASSPRTGGGFNEQFF	.	TRBV7-9	TRBJ2-1
CASSSLGTGGANTEAFF	medium-sized	TRBV13	TRBJ1-1
CASSQSGQASGTTRSYNEQFF	medium-sized	TRBV4-1	TRBJ2-1
CSVVTGYEQYF	.	TRBV29-1	TRBJ2-7
CASSNEPGQGNSPLHF	.	TRBV9	TRBJ1-6
CASSQELAGGPGTQYF	.	TRBV14	TRBJ2-3
CSVDGANPYEQYF	medium-sized	TRBV29-1	TRBJ2-7
CASSSPRSGTSGGHGTDTQYF	medium-sized	TRBV12-3/TRBV12-4	TRBJ2-3
CASTDGAPSQGPSAEAFF	.	TRBV25-1	TRBJ1-1
CASSPPKAGYYNEQFF	.	TRBV18	TRBJ2-1
CSASPRSGAYNEQFF	.	TRBV20-1	TRBJ2-1
CASSDLHTSTEAFF	.	TRBV2	TRBJ1-1
CASNHALTGAAFF	.	TRBV27	TRBJ1-1
CASSPGQGRDTGELFF	medium-sized	TRBV14	TRBJ2-2
CSGDGSGQSADEQFF	.	TRBV29-1	TRBJ2-1
CSASGLRYEQYF	.	TRBV20-1	TRBJ2-7
CASSLGQGYYGYTF	.	TRBV13	TRBJ1-2